This entry is about one T cell receptor beta chain. TCR beta chains were sequenced at survey level with immunoSEQ. The data were produced by immunoSEQ multiplex PCR, yet TCRdb's version contains in-frame clones alone and is incomplete. The sample holds under 90,000 clones, around 93% seen once. CDR3 length equals 14 residues. V was pared by 0 bases and J by 3 bases, with 9 bases between. The germline CDR1 and CDR2 sequences are SGHDN and FVKESK. This sequence was found in a man aged 35 to 55 with rheumatoid arthritis. The sample comprised PBMCs. The chain has TRBV14 and TRBJ2-7; no firm D call. In DNA, the CDR3 is TGTGCCAGCAGCCAAGATCGGGTCAGCTACGAGCAGTACTTC. Its protein product is CASSQDRVSYEQYF.